What follows describes a single TCR beta chain. This sample was included in a study of blood T cell repertoires in COVID-19. Across the whole study: Whether acute or convalescent, the COVID-19 samples came from the United States, Italy and Spain. Sample material is recorded as cDNA or gDNA derived from T cells, B-cell-depleted T cells, or PBMCs.

Looked up from germline, CDR1 is MNHEY and CDR2 is SMNVEV (reference sequence). With 4 bases removed from V and 6 bases from J, the gap between germline ends came to 10 bases. There are 12 residues in the CDR3. In the authors' workflow: Nucleated cell number was recorded as an estimate derived from reference gene primer amplification. Profiled with immunoSEQ multiplex PCR; TCRdb holds only in-frame clones, not every one. D and trimming come from the DNA, and the V and J calls and clone size come from that table. The table has tens of thousands of clones, about 83% seen once. Sequencing was done on a sample of peripheral blood. The chain has TRBV27 and TRBJ2-7; D gene uncertain. The sequence was obtained from a human donor in a cohort sampled during active COVID-19. The CDR3 DNA reads TGTGCCAGCAGTTCCGGGTACTCCGAGCAGTACTTC. Its translation is CASSSGYSEQYF.